This T cell receptor (beta chain) was captured by sequencing in a study of cytomegalovirus exposure and HLA in healthy donors. About the study: The roughly 120 validation repertoires used the same platform as the 650 to 850 first-cohort repertoires (as reported by a later analysis).

Details on this clone: The antigen is not known.

Only in-frame clones appear in the TCRdb table, and some are missing; sequencing was by immunoSEQ multiplex PCR. Of 200,000 to 250,000 clones listed, around nine tenths are singletons. V dropped 1 base and J dropped 4 bases, with 10 bases sitting between them. In germline, CDR1 is SGHTA, CDR2 FQGNSA. The CDR3 consists of 14 residues. Study results and limitations: According to a later analysis, TCR clusters from the first cohort tended to co-occur in the 90 to 150 validation repertoires. The study put 150 or so TCR beta chains on its list as cytomegalovirus-associated.

The gene calls are TRBV7-2 and TRBJ1-2; tentative D call: TRBD1 (6 bases). The sequenced sample was PBMCs. The TCR sequence derives from a man younger than 30 in good health and CMV-seronegative. The CDR3 coding sequence is TGTGCCAGCAGCTTAGACAGGGAGGGCTATGGCTACACCTTC. Translated, it gives CASSLDREGYGYTF.